The entry below gives a single T cell receptor (beta chain) sequence along with its context. As yet, its antigen is unknown. The CDR3 extends over 16 amino acids. Trimming took off 4 bases at V and 4 bases at J, with 19 bases between the two ends. The V gene's germline CDR1 is LNHDA and CDR2 SQIVND (reference sequence). Multiplex touch-down PCR with TRB-A/B primers amplified rearranged V-D-J TRB sequences. TCRdb independently ran MiXCR on the multiplex PCR reads; one entry per CDR3 protein. The sample yields about 1,300 distinct CDR3 sequences, around 21% seen once. This entry comes from a study of T cell repertoires in aging, cancer and after chemotherapy. Study as a whole: Paired samples before and after chemotherapy came from glioblastoma patients receiving temozolomide-based therapy. Some 9.4 million TCR reads made up the full dataset. General observations from the study: In each cancer cohort, median generation probability increased across chemotherapy, suggesting thymic output rebounded. Untreated cancer patients had significantly lower blood TCR diversity than age-matched healthy donors.

Amplification of TCR beta used genomic DNA extracted from peripheral blood. The genes are TRBV19 and TRBJ2-5; D may be TRBD2 (7 bases). Sequenced: blood. The TCR was taken from a human donor with a solid tumor. The CDR3 here is CASSTIAFGGPETQYF. The CDR3 bases are TGTGCCAGTAGTACAATCGCTTTCGGGGGGCCAGAGACCCAGTACTTC.